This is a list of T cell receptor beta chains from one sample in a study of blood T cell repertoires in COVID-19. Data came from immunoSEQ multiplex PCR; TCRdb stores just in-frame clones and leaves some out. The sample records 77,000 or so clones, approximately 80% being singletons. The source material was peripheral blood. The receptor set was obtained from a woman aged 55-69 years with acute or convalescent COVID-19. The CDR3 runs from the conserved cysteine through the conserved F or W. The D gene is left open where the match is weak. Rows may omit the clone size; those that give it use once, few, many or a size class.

CASSQTSGETDTQYF,TGTGCCAGCAGCCAGACTAGCGGGGAGACAGATACGCAGTATTTT,.,TRBD2,TRBV7-3,TRBJ2-3
CASSLGGQVNYGYTF,TGTGCCAGCAGCTTAGGGGGACAGGTTAACTATGGCTACACCTTC,few,TRBD1,TRBV13,TRBJ1-2
CASSLAGGRDNSPLHF,TGCGCCAGCAGCTTGGCTGGAGGGCGGGATAATTCACCCCTCCACTTT,.,.,TRBV5-1,TRBJ1-6
CASRGQGPTYEQYF,TGTGCCAGCAGAGGACAGGGGCCCACCTACGAGCAGTACTTC,.,TRBD1,TRBV6-5,TRBJ2-7
CASSPQTGVAHTEAFF,TGTGCCAGCAGCCCACAGACAGGGGTTGCGCACACTGAAGCTTTCTTT,.,TRBD1,TRBV5-6,TRBJ1-1
CASSSPSGVAEAFF,TGTGCCAGCAGCTCGCCCTCAGGGGTGGCTGAAGCTTTCTTT,.,.,TRBV5-4,TRBJ1-1
CASSGGGQGAFKIQYF,TGTGCCAGCAGTGGGGGGGGACAGGGTGCTTTTAAGATTCAGTACTTC,.,TRBD1,TRBV2,TRBJ2-4
CASTLPGGNGYTF,TGTGCCAGCACCCTCCCCGGCGGAAATGGCTACACCTTC,.,.,TRBV7-3,TRBJ1-2
CASSVTGAQATDTQYF,TGCGCCAGCAGCGTGACAGGGGCCCAAGCCACAGATACGCAGTATTTT,once,TRBD1,TRBV5-1,TRBJ2-3
CASSEVEGESPLHF,TGTGCCAGCAGTGAAGTTGAAGGGGAATCACCCCTCCACTTT,.,.,TRBV6-1,TRBJ1-6
CATSGLSGNTIYF,TGTGCCACCTCCGGACTCTCTGGAAACACCATATATTTT,.,.,TRBV2,TRBJ1-3
CASSDSRTGGKQYF,TGTGCCAGCAGTGACTCGCGTACAGGGGGTAAGCAGTACTTC,.,TRBD1,TRBV6-4,TRBJ2-7
CATRRTGDRTDTQYF,TGCGCCACCCGAAGGACAGGGGATAGGACAGATACGCAGTATTTT,.,TRBD1,TRBV5-1,TRBJ2-3
CASSPRTSGRSNTGELFF,TGCGCCAGCAGCCCGAGGACTAGCGGGAGGTCGAACACCGGGGAGCTGTTTTTT,.,TRBD2,TRBV5-1,TRBJ2-2
CASSTNRVDQPQHF,TGTGCCAGCAGTACAAACAGGGTGGATCAGCCCCAGCATTTT,.,.,TRBV27,TRBJ1-5
CASSGGPYEQYF,TGTGCCAGCAGTGGGGGCCCCTACGAGCAGTACTTC,.,.,TRBV11-2,TRBJ2-7
CASSKGDRGELETQYF,TGCGCCAGCAGCAAAGGCGACAGGGGGGAGTTGGAGACCCAGTACTTC,.,TRBD1,TRBV5-1,TRBJ2-5
CSVDGEDYGYTF,TGCAGCGTTGACGGGGAAGACTATGGCTACACCTTC,.,.,TRBV29-1,TRBJ1-2
CASSLNGVNSPLHF,TGTGCCAGCAGCTTAAACGGGGTGAATTCACCCCTCCACTTT,.,.,TRBV7-3,TRBJ1-6
CASSFGETQYF,TGTGCCAGCAGTTTTGGCGAGACCCAGTACTTC,once,.,TRBV12-3/TRBV12-4,TRBJ2-5
CASNPGNQGGTDTQYF,TGTGCCAGCAACCCCGGCAACCAGGGGGGCACAGATACGCAGTATTTT,.,TRBD1,TRBV27,TRBJ2-3
CASSMTPSTDTQYF,TGTGCCAGTAGTATGACACCTAGCACAGATACGCAGTATTTT,.,.,TRBV19,TRBJ2-3
CASSYLVYGYTF,TGTGCCAGCAGCTATCTCGTTTATGGCTACACCTTC,.,.,TRBV7-2,TRBJ1-2
CASSEWPGRETDTQYF,TGTGCCAGCAGTGAATGGCCGGGCAGGGAAACAGATACGCAGTATTTT,.,.,TRBV6-1,TRBJ2-3
CASSLTSGLTDTQYF,TGTGCCAGCAGCTTGACTAGCGGGCTCACAGATACGCAGTATTTT,once,TRBD2,TRBV7-6,TRBJ2-3
CASSFDRGRTNEKLFF,TGTGCCAGCAGCTTCGACAGGGGACGTACTAATGAAAAACTGTTTTTT,.,TRBD1,TRBV11-2,TRBJ1-4
CASSVGYGGLNEKLFF,TGTGCCAGCAGCGTGGGTTACGGGGGACTTAATGAAAAACTGTTTTTT,.,.,TRBV5-5,TRBJ1-4
CASSPDPGGDTEAFF,TGCGCCAGCAGCCCAGACCCGGGTGGCGACACTGAAGCTTTCTTT,.,.,TRBV5-1,TRBJ1-1
CASSLTGDSPLHF,TGCGCCAGCAGCCTGACAGGGGATTCACCCCTCCACTTT,once,TRBD1,TRBV4-1,TRBJ1-6
CASSFGGMNTEAFF,TGTGCCAGCAGCTTTGGGGGGATGAACACTGAAGCTTTCTTT,.,.,TRBV7-9,TRBJ1-1
CASSQWSEQFF,TGTGCCAGCAGCCAGTGGAGTGAGCAGTTCTTC,.,.,TRBV3-1/TRBV3-2,TRBJ2-1
CASSRGQGNTEAFF,TGCGCCAGCAGCCGGGGACAGGGGAACACTGAAGCTTTCTTT,.,TRBD1,TRBV5-1,TRBJ1-1
CASSSDGQALYGYTF,TGCGCCAGCAGCTCGGACGGACAGGCCCTCTATGGCTACACCTTC,.,TRBD1,TRBV5-1,TRBJ1-2
CASSYAGSRTEAFF,TGTGCCAGCAGTTACGCGGGGTCACGCACTGAAGCTTTCTTT,.,.,TRBV6-5,TRBJ1-1
CASSGQGNTEAFF,TGTGCCAGCAGCGGACAGGGGAACACTGAAGCTTTCTTT,.,TRBD1,TRBV7-2,TRBJ1-1
CAWSRVSSTDTQYF,TGTGCCTGGAGCAGGGTGTCCAGCACAGATACGCAGTATTTT,.,.,TRBV30,TRBJ2-3
CASLGTSYGYTF,TGTGCCAGCCTCGGGACTTCTTATGGCTACACCTTC,.,.,TRBV6-5,TRBJ1-2
CASSLGQGYGYTF,TGTGCCAGCAGCTTGGGGCAGGGGTATGGCTACACCTTC,.,.,TRBV7-3,TRBJ1-2
CASSPQGLAQNIQYF,TGTGCCAGCAGCCCCCAGGGACTAGCCCAAAACATTCAGTACTTC,.,TRBD2,TRBV5-4,TRBJ2-4
CASRVDSGGAGEQFF,TGTGCCAGCAGAGTTGATAGCGGGGGGGCAGGTGAGCAGTTCTTC,.,TRBD2,TRBV3-1/TRBV3-2,TRBJ2-1
CASSQARQANQPQHF,TGTGCCAGCAGCCAAGCCCGACAGGCTAATCAGCCCCAGCATTTT,.,.,TRBV4-2,TRBJ1-5
CASKVRGQIQNTEAFF,TGTGCCAGCAAGGTTAGGGGACAGATACAGAACACTGAAGCTTTCTTT,.,TRBD1,TRBV3-1/TRBV3-2,TRBJ1-1
CATSDQTGVGYTF,TGTGCCACCAGTGATCAGACAGGGGTGGGCTACACCTTC,once,TRBD1,TRBV24-1,TRBJ1-2
CASSLAAYRNYGYTF,TGTGCCAGCAGCTTAGCGGCATACAGGAACTATGGCTACACCTTC,.,.,TRBV7-9,TRBJ1-2
CASSPLAGNPDTQYF,TGTGCCAGCAGCCCCCTAGCGGGGAATCCAGATACGCAGTATTTT,.,TRBD2,TRBV9,TRBJ2-3
CASRTGRVNTEAFF,TGTGCCAGTAGAACAGGGCGGGTGAACACTGAAGCTTTCTTT,.,.,TRBV19,TRBJ1-1
CASSYGTSGADTQYF,TGCGCCAGCAGCTACGGGACTAGCGGGGCAGATACGCAGTATTTT,.,TRBD2,TRBV5-1,TRBJ2-3
CASRKDLSAQHF,TGTGCCAGCAGAAAGGACCTTAGCGCCCAGCATTTT,.,.,TRBV12-3/TRBV12-4,TRBJ1-5